A selection of T cell receptor beta chains follows, all from one sample in a study of blood T cells in healthy people across ages. TCRdb re-analysed the 5' RACE reads in MiXCR, keeping a single row per CDR3 protein. The data show about 900,000 distinct CDR3 sequences, roughly 52% seen once. Specimen: blood. The receptors here all came from a young man in good health. The CDR3 runs from the conserved cysteine through the conserved F or W. D genes are given only for firm matches. Clone size, where shown, is once, few, many, or a class for clones that have expanded.

clone_size | d_call | j_call | v_call | cdr3_nt | cdr3_aa
- | - | TRBJ1-1 | TRBV7-9 | TGTGCCAGCAGCCACCCTTACAGAGTTGAAGCTTTCTTT | CASSHPYRVEAFF
- | - | TRBJ1-1 | TRBV6-2/TRBV6-3 | TGTGCCACTGGTGGGGGCACTGAAGCTTTCTTT | CATGGGTEAFF
few | - | TRBJ2-1 | TRBV20-1 | TGCAGTGCTATCAGGGAGACCCAGTTCTTC | CSAIRETQFF
- | - | TRBJ1-5 | TRBV7-2 | TGTGCCAGCAGCTTAGTCGCAGGGAAGGGCAATCAGCCCCAGCATTTT | CASSLVAGKGNQPQHF
- | - | TRBJ1-2 | TRBV6-1 | TGTGCCATTAGAACGACCCAAGTTAACTATGGCTACACCTTC | CAIRTTQVNYGYTF
once | TRBD2 | TRBJ2-1 | TRBV9 | TGTGCCAGCAGCGTAGCTAGCGGGGCTTACAATGAGCAGTTCTTC | CASSVASGAYNEQFF
- | TRBD1 | TRBJ2-7 | TRBV6-2/TRBV6-3 | TGTGCCAGCAGTTATCACAGGGGTTCCTGCGAGCAGTACTTC | CASSYHRGSCEQYF
many | TRBD1 | TRBJ1-6 | TRBV20-1 | TGCAGTGCTAGGGAGGACAGGGGTGAAAATTCACCCCTCCACTTT | CSAREDRGENSPLHF
- | - | TRBJ2-5 | TRBV12-3/TRBV12-4 | TGTGCCAGCAGGTCTACAGGGAGGTTAAGGGAGACCCAGTACTTC | CASRSTGRLRETQYF
- | - | TRBJ1-4 | TRBV7-3 | TGTGCCAGCAGTTGTACCGGGACGGAAGGGAGTGAAAAACTGTTTTTT | CASSCTGTEGSEKLFF
few | - | TRBJ2-5 | TRBV3-1 | TGTGCCAGCAGCCAAACTGAACCGGTTCAAGAGACCCAGTACTTC | CASSQTEPVQETQYF
- | TRBD1 | TRBJ1-2 | TRBV6-5 | TGTGCCAGCAGCCACGGACAGGGAGTTAACTATGGCTACACCTTC | CASSHGQGVNYGYTF
few | TRBD1 | TRBJ2-5 | TRBV11-3 | TGTGCCAGCAGCTCCCGGACAGGGCGGCAGACCCAGTACTTC | CASSSRTGRQTQYF
few | - | TRBJ2-7 | TRBV7-9 | TGTGCCAGCAGCTCAGGACAGTCTCGGTCAGAGCAGTACTTC | CASSSGQSRSEQYF
- | - | TRBJ2-1 | TRBV18 | TGTGCCAGCTCACCAGAAGAAGCGGCTAGCGTGGCCCATGAGCAGTTCTTC | CASSPEEAASVAHEQFF
- | TRBD2 | TRBJ2-1 | TRBV20-1 | TGCAGTGCTAGAGGAGCGGGAGAGTTGAATGAGCAGTTCTTC | CSARGAGELNEQFF